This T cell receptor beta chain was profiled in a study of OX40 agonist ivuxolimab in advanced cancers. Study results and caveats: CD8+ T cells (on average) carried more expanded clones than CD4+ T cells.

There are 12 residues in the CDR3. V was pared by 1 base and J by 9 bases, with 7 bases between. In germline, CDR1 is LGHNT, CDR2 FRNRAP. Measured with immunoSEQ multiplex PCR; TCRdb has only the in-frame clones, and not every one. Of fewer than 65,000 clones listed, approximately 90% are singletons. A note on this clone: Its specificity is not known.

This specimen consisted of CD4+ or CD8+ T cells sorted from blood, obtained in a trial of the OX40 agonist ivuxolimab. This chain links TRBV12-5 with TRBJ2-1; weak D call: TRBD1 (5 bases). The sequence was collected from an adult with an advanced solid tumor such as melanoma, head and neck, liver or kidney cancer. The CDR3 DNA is TGTGCTAGTGGTTTGGAAAGGGGTGAGCAGTTCTTC. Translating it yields CASGLERGEQFF.